The T cell receptor beta chain under discussion was sequenced for a study of neurological immune-mediated disorders. Study-wide points: It was HTLV-1-associated myelopathy that showed the most TCR clonal expansion, while multiple sclerosis showed the least, falling below healthy controls.

To note about this clonotype: The target antigen is unknown.

Germline V lookup: CDR1 SGHRS, CDR2 YFSETQ. This CDR3 has 13 amino acids. Deletions cut 8 bases from V and 7 bases from J, with 15 bases between. A single run covered 15-18 subjects with over 170 million TCR-beta sequences. TCRdb independently ran MiXCR on the 5' RACE reads; one entry per CDR3 protein. The repertoire includes tens of thousands of distinct CDR3 sequences, roughly an eighth of them detected once, and more than 20% sits in the top ten. The clonotype originates from a woman aged 50 to 60 with HTLV-1-associated myelopathy (HAM/TSP). The source material was PBMCs. The V and J genes are TRBV5-1 and TRBJ2-2; perhaps TRBD1 as D (6 bases). For the CDR3, the DNA is TGCGCCAGTGGCCCCAGGGGTGACGGGGAGCTGTTTTTT. It encodes CASGPRGDGELFF.